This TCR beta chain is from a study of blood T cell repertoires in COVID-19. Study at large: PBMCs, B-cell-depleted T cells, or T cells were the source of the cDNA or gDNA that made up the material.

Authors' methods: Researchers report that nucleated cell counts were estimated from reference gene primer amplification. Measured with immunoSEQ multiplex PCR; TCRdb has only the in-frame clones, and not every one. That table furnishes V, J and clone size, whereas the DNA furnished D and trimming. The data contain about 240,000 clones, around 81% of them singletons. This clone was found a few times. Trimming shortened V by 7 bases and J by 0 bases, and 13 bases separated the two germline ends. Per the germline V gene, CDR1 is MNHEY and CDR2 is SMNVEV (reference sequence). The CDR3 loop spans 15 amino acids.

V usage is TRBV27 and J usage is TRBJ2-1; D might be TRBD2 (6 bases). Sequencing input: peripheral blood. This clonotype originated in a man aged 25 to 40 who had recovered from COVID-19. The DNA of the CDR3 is TGTGCCAGCAAGGAGGGGACCAGCTCCTACAATGAGCAGTTCTTC. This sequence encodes CASKEGTSSYNEQFF.